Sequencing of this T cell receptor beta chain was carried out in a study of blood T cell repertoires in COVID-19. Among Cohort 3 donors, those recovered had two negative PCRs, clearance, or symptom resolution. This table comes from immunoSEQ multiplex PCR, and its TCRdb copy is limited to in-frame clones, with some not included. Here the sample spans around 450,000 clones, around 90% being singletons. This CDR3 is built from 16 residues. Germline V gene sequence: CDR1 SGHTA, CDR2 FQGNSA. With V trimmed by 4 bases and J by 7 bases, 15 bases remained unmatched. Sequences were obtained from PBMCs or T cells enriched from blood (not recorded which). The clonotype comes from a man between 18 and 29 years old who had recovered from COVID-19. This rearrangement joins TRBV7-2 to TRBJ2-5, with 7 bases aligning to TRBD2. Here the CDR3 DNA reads TGTGCCAGCAGCTCAGGACTAGTCGGGGCCGGTGGGACCCAGTACTTC. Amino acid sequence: CASSSGLVGAGGTQYF.